This T cell receptor (beta chain) comes out of a study of glioma-infiltrating T cells after dendritic cell vaccination. Study-wide background: Autologous tumor lysate-pulsed dendritic cell vaccination was given between about 2003 and 2012.

Germline CDR1 MGHDK, CDR2 SYGVNS. Trimming removed 0 bases from V and 0 bases from J, with 4 bases in between. This CDR3 region has 14 residues. Primers: 60 V beta forward and 13 J beta reverse. Clones were sequenced by immunoSEQ multiplex PCR, and TCRdb holds only the in-frame ones, with some missing. This sample carries roughly 87,000 clones, about four fifths of them seen once, and the ten largest clones take approximately 6.6%. Time point denoted: after dendritic cell vaccination, including at tumor progression/relapse. Patients had residual fresh-frozen tumor tissue and more than two years of survival data. PBMC sampling occurred before vaccination, two weeks after the third dose, and at progression.

The receptor was isolated from a human donor with glioblastoma. Sequenced material: blood, taken after dendritic cell vaccination. The chain recombines TRBV25-1 with TRBJ2-3; D not certain. The CDR3 is CASSEYLSTDTQYF. CDR3 coding DNA: TGTGCCAGCAGTGAATACCTCAGCACAGATACGCAGTATTTT.